Below, 14 T cell receptor beta chains from the same sample are listed, as sequenced in a study of blood T cell repertoires in COVID-19. TCRdb keeps only in-frame clones here, not all; method: immunoSEQ multiplex PCR. This table has around 72,000 clones, roughly 87% appearing once. Material for sequencing was peripheral blood. These receptors were obtained from a woman aged 50 to 65 with acute or convalescent COVID-19.

As to this clone: This sample also contains other DNA sequences that code for the same CDR3. The chain recombines TRBV28 with TRBJ1-1; D is perhaps TRBD1 (6 bases). The CDR3 extends over 14 amino acids. The V gene's germline CDR1 is MDHEN and CDR2 SYDVKM. The V gene lost 2 bases and the J gene lost 0 bases, with 7 bases spanning the gap. CDR3 coding DNA: TGTGCCAGCAGTTTAAGGGGGTTGAACACTGAAGCTTTCTTT. It codes for CASSLRGLNTEAFF.

V usage is TRBV9 and J usage is TRBJ2-3; 10 bases line up with TRBD2. This CDR3 is 16 amino acids long. With V trimmed by 3 bases and J by 6 bases, 10 bases remained unmatched. In germline, CDR1 is SGDLS, CDR2 YYNGEE. The CDR3 protein is CASSGPPGTSADTQYF. The CDR3 coding sequence is TGTGCCAGCAGCGGGCCCCCCGGGACTAGCGCGGATACGCAGTATTTT.

V usage is TRBV5-5 and J usage is TRBJ2-7; 9 bases line up with TRBD2. The ends lost 4 bases at V and 2 bases at J; junction bases unmatched: 4. CDR3 size: 14 residues. Germline V gives CDR1 SGHKS, CDR2 YYEKEE (reference sequence). This CDR3 is CASSPTSGPYEQYF. CDR3 DNA sequence: TGTGCCAGCAGCCCGACTAGCGGACCCTACGAGCAGTACTTC.

V is TRBV7-8 and J is TRBJ2-5; D is undetermined. CDR1 is SGHVS and CDR2 is FQNEAQ in the germline V gene. The CDR3 is made up of 13 amino acids. The germline V and J ends were trimmed by 2 bases and 5 bases, with 9 bases remaining between them. CDR3 bases: TGTGCCAGCAGCTTATCTGCGTTGGAGACCCAGTACTTC. Amino acids: CASSLSALETQYF.

DNA for the CDR3: TGTGCCAGCAGCCCCAGGTCCAGCTCCTACGAGCAGTACTTC. Translated: CASSPRSSSYEQYF. The chain carries TRBV3-1 (or the pseudogene TRBV3-2) and TRBJ2-7; D not certain. The V end lost 4 bases, the J end lost 0 bases, and 10 bases lay between the germline ends. The CDR3 extends over 14 amino acids. Germline values: CDR1 LGHDT, CDR2 YNNKEL (reference sequence).

V usage is TRBV3-1 (or the pseudogene TRBV3-2) and J usage is TRBJ1-3; tentative D call: TRBD1 (5 bases). This CDR3 has 16 residues. Germline CDR1 is LGHDT and CDR2 is YNNKEL (reference sequence). The V and J ends lost 1 base and 0 bases respectively, with 10 bases between them. CDR3 in amino acids: CASSQARGFSGNTIYF. The CDR3 DNA is TGTGCCAGCAGCCAAGCGCGGGGGTTCTCTGGAAACACCATATATTTT.

The V call is TRBV12-3 or TRBV12-4, the J call TRBJ1-2, with unresolved D. The CDR3 spans 12 residues. Trimming pared 4 bases from V and 4 bases from J, leaving 7 bases between. This CDR3 reads CASSSSGYGYTF. For the CDR3, the DNA is TGTGCCAGCAGTTCATCAGGCTATGGCTACACCTTC.

V and J are TRBV3-1 (or the pseudogene TRBV3-2) and TRBJ1-4; a weak D match, TRBD1 (5 bases). CDR3 size: 14 residues. Germline lookup yields CDR1 LGHDT and CDR2 YNNKEL (reference sequence). V lost 4 bases and J 6 bases, leaving 12 bases between the germline ends. CDR3 bases: TGTGCCAGCAGCCGCGGGACTTGGGATGAAAAACTGTTTTTT. Protein sequence: CASSRGTWDEKLFF.

This sequence joins TRBV7-3 and TRBJ2-5, with 7 positions matching TRBD2. Per germline, CDR1 SGHTA and CDR2 FQGTGA. Trimming removed 0 bases from V and 4 bases from J; junction bases left unmatched: 2. The CDR3 is 14 residues long. The DNA of the CDR3 is TGTGCCAGCAGCTTAACGTCTAGCGGAGAGACCCAGTACTTC. Protein: CASSLTSSGETQYF. The full variable domain, completed using reference TRBV7-3 and TRBJ2-5, is GAGVSQTPSNKVTEKGKYVELRCDPISGHTALYWYRQSLGQGPEFLIYFQGTGAADDSGLPNDRFFAVRPEGSVSTLKIQRTERGDSAVYLCASSLTSSGETQYFGPGTRLLVL.

The rearrangement joins TRBV6-1 to TRBJ1-5; D gene uncertain. CDR1 MNHNS and CDR2 SASEGT come from the germline V gene. CDR3 size: 14 residues. V lost 3 bases and J 0 bases, leaving 6 bases between the germline ends. The CDR3 sequence is CASSDWASNQPQHF. Written as DNA, the CDR3 is TGTGCCAGCAGTGATTGGGCTAGCAATCAGCCCCAGCATTTT.

V is TRBV6-5 and J is TRBJ1-1; weak D call: TRBD1 (6 bases). V was cut by 6 bases and J by 10 bases, with 18 bases left in between. Germline V gives CDR1 MNHEY, CDR2 SVGAGI. There are 13 residues in the CDR3. The CDR3 DNA reads as TGTGCCAGCAGGAATACAGGGTCAAGGCGAGCTTTCTTT. This gives the protein CASRNTGSRRAFF.

CDR3 coding DNA: TGTGCCTGGAACTCTGGGGCCAGGTCACCCCTCCACTTT. This sequence encodes CAWNSGARSPLHF. This rearrangement joins TRBV30 to TRBJ1-6; a weak D match, TRBD1 (5 bases). Germline values: CDR1 GTSNPN, CDR2 SVGIG (reference sequence). Between the trimmed V and J ends, which lost 4 bases and 10 bases, there was a span of 14 bases. The CDR3 spans 13 residues.

This clone was counted between two and nine times. V gene TRBV28 combines with J gene TRBJ1-2; tentative D call: TRBD1 (6 bases). V was shortened by 8 bases and J by 6 bases, with 16 bases between the two germline ends. The CDR3 loop spans 13 amino acids. Germline CDR1 and CDR2: MDHEN and SYDVKM. CDR3 DNA: TGTGCCAGCTCTACCCGGGGGGCGAATGGCTACACCTTC. Its translation: CASSTRGANGYTF.

This clone was recorded only once. This chain connects TRBV7-9 to TRBJ1-3; 8 positions agree with TRBD1. The CDR3 is 15 residues long. J lost 4 bases, V lost 4 bases, and 6 bases had no gene match. Germline CDR1 and CDR2: SEHNR and FQNEAQ (reference sequence). CDR3 nucleotides: TGTGCCAGCAGCTCCAGGGGGCCGGGGGGAAACACCATATATTTT. It is translated as CASSSRGPGGNTIYF.